This T cell receptor beta chain was recorded in a study of blood T cell repertoires in COVID-19. V was clipped by 0 bases and J by 3 bases, with 17 bases between them. CDR3 length equals 17 residues. The germline V gene encodes CDR1 LGHDT and CDR2 YNNKEL (reference sequence). Assay: immunoSEQ multiplex PCR; the TCRdb copy retains only in-frame clones and omits some. The sample records about 380,000 clones, around 84% being singletons. The sequence was obtained from a woman aged 18-29 years with acute or convalescent COVID-19. The sample was peripheral blood. V usage is TRBV3-1 (or the pseudogene TRBV3-2) and J usage is TRBJ2-5, with D maybe TRBD1 (5 bases). The DNA of the CDR3 is TGTGCCAGCAGCCAAGATCCCCGGAGACAGCTCAAAGAGACCCAGTACTTC. This sequence encodes CASSQDPRRQLKETQYF.